Listed below are T cell receptor beta chains from one sample, sequenced in a study of T-cell memory formation after mild COVID-19. TCRdb re-called the 5' RACE reads through MiXCR, storing one row per CDR3 protein. The sample lists hundreds of thousands of distinct CDR3 sequences, just over 20% occurring once. Specimen: PBMCs or a T cell subset sorted from them (not recorded which). These TCRs come from an adult woman who had mild COVID-19 (a few samples of this study predate the infection). Cell type and time point are not known. Both conserved end residues are part of each CDR3. The D gene is left open where the match is weak. Size tells how often a clone was seen (once, few, many) or the class of an expanded clone, and some rows leave it out.

j_gene: TRBJ2-3; d_gene: TRBD1; v_gene: TRBV12-3/TRBV12-4; abundance: .; CDR3aa: CASSWGQRKSTDTQYF; CDR3nt: TGTGCCAGCAGTTGGGGACAGCGGAAGAGCACAGATACGCAGTATTTT
j_gene: TRBJ2-2; d_gene: TRBD2; v_gene: TRBV13; abundance: .; CDR3aa: CASSKSGSGELFF; CDR3nt: TGTGCCAGCAGCAAAAGCGGGAGCGGGGAGCTGTTTTTT
j_gene: TRBJ2-7; d_gene: .; v_gene: TRBV21-1; abundance: few; CDR3aa: CASSPNRGSYEQYF; CDR3nt: TGTGCCAGCAGCCCCAACCGGGGGTCCTACGAGCAGTACTTC
j_gene: TRBJ2-1; d_gene: TRBD2; v_gene: TRBV5-6; abundance: few; CDR3aa: CASSIRLAGVLDEQFF; CDR3nt: TGTGCCAGCAGCATTCGACTAGCGGGAGTTTTGGATGAGCAGTTCTTC
j_gene: TRBJ2-5; d_gene: .; v_gene: TRBV5-1; abundance: .; CDR3aa: CASRLQVQETQYF; CDR3nt: TGCGCCAGCAGGCTACAGGTACAAGAGACCCAGTACTTC
j_gene: TRBJ1-5; d_gene: .; v_gene: TRBV5-5; abundance: many; CDR3aa: CASSLEAVNNQPQHF; CDR3nt: TGTGCCAGCAGCTTGGAGGCAGTCAACAATCAGCCCCAGCATTTT
j_gene: TRBJ2-1; d_gene: TRBD1; v_gene: TRBV7-2; abundance: .; CDR3aa: CASSLFGTGGYNEQFF; CDR3nt: TGTGCCAGCAGCTTATTTGGGACAGGGGGGTACAATGAGCAGTTCTTC
j_gene: TRBJ2-7; d_gene: .; v_gene: TRBV4-1; abundance: few; CDR3aa: CASSGTGRPYEQYF; CDR3nt: TGCGCCAGCAGCGGTACAGGGCGTCCGTACGAGCAGTACTTC
j_gene: TRBJ1-1; d_gene: TRBD1; v_gene: TRBV2; abundance: few; CDR3aa: CARRVGQEIRYTEAFF; CDR3nt: TGTGCCAGGAGAGTAGGACAGGAGATCAGATACACTGAAGCTTTCTTT
j_gene: TRBJ1-1; d_gene: .; v_gene: TRBV25-1; abundance: few; CDR3aa: CASRTLRDTEAFF; CDR3nt: TGTGCCAGCAGGACTTTACGGGACACTGAAGCTTTCTTT
j_gene: TRBJ2-2; d_gene: TRBD2; v_gene: TRBV12-3/TRBV12-4; abundance: .; CDR3aa: CASGRTSGGVDTGELFF; CDR3nt: TGTGCCAGCGGACGGACTAGCGGGGGGGTGGACACCGGGGAGCTGTTTTTT
j_gene: TRBJ2-3; d_gene: TRBD2; v_gene: TRBV11-2; abundance: .; CDR3aa: CASSLAEREYTDTQYF; CDR3nt: TGTGCCAGCAGCTTAGCAGAGCGGGAGTATACAGATACGCAGTATTTT
j_gene: TRBJ1-2; d_gene: TRBD1; v_gene: TRBV2; abundance: .; CDR3aa: CASTEPPGTGPF; CDR3nt: TGTGCCAGCACCGAGCCCCCGGGGACAGGGCCCTTC
j_gene: TRBJ1-2; d_gene: .; v_gene: TRBV20-1; abundance: .; CDR3aa: CSAREGGDYGYTF; CDR3nt: TGCAGTGCTAGAGAGGGGGGCGACTATGGCTACACCTTC
j_gene: TRBJ1-2; d_gene: .; v_gene: TRBV12-3/TRBV12-4; abundance: .; CDR3aa: CASSLGIQGRYGYTF; CDR3nt: TGTGCCAGCAGTTTAGGGATACAGGGCCGCTATGGCTACACCTTC
j_gene: TRBJ2-1; d_gene: TRBD2; v_gene: TRBV3-1; abundance: .; CDR3aa: CASSQPSGTSGNNEQFF; CDR3nt: TGTGCCAGCAGCCAACCTTCCGGGACTAGCGGGAACAATGAGCAGTTCTTC
j_gene: TRBJ1-2; d_gene: .; v_gene: TRBV5-1; abundance: .; CDR3aa: CASSLRAGDGYTF; CDR3nt: TGCGCCAGCAGCTTACGGGCAGGGGACGGCTACACCTTC
j_gene: TRBJ2-3; d_gene: .; v_gene: TRBV3-1; abundance: many; CDR3aa: CASSQADTQYF; CDR3nt: TGTGCCAGCAGCCAAGCAGATACGCAGTATTTT
j_gene: TRBJ2-1; d_gene: .; v_gene: TRBV12-3/TRBV12-4; abundance: few; CDR3aa: CASSLGLEVEQFF; CDR3nt: TGTGCCAGCAGTTTAGGCCTAGAGGTTGAGCAGTTCTTC
j_gene: TRBJ1-3; d_gene: .; v_gene: TRBV18; abundance: many; CDR3aa: CASSPRADGNTIYF; CDR3nt: TGTGCCAGCTCACCACGGGCAGACGGAAACACCATATATTTT
j_gene: TRBJ2-7; d_gene: TRBD1; v_gene: TRBV5-1; abundance: .; CDR3aa: CASSSLTGSTYEQYF; CDR3nt: TGCGCCAGCAGCTCCCTGACAGGGTCCACCTACGAGCAGTACTTC
j_gene: TRBJ2-1; d_gene: TRBD2; v_gene: TRBV6-2/TRBV6-3; abundance: many; CDR3aa: CASSRVAGGPYNEQFF; CDR3nt: TGTGCCAGCAGTCGCGTAGCGGGAGGGCCTTACAATGAGCAGTTCTTC
j_gene: TRBJ1-1; d_gene: TRBD1; v_gene: TRBV4-1; abundance: few; CDR3aa: CASRGGTVLKPEAFF; CDR3nt: TGCGCCAGCAGGGGGGGGACAGTGTTAAAACCTGAAGCTTTCTTT
j_gene: TRBJ1-2; d_gene: .; v_gene: TRBV30; abundance: few; CDR3aa: CAWSSRGFYGYTF; CDR3nt: TGTGCCTGGAGCAGTAGGGGCTTTTATGGCTACACCTTC
j_gene: TRBJ1-3; d_gene: .; v_gene: TRBV7-9; abundance: few; CDR3aa: CASSLQGSGNTIYF; CDR3nt: TGTGCCAGCAGCTTACAGGGCTCGGGAAACACCATATATTTT
j_gene: TRBJ2-7; d_gene: TRBD1; v_gene: TRBV20-1; abundance: .; CDR3aa: CSASWAGDRGSYEQYF; CDR3nt: TGCAGTGCTAGTTGGGCGGGGGACAGGGGTTCCTACGAGCAGTACTTC
j_gene: TRBJ2-1; d_gene: .; v_gene: TRBV24-1; abundance: .; CDR3aa: CATSEGPVRNEQFF; CDR3nt: TGTGCCACCAGTGAGGGCCCCGTGAGGAATGAGCAGTTCTTC
j_gene: TRBJ2-7; d_gene: .; v_gene: TRBV11-2; abundance: .; CDR3aa: CASSLEGNGAYEQYF; CDR3nt: TGTGCCAGCAGCTTAGAAGGGAATGGGGCCTACGAGCAGTACTTC
j_gene: TRBJ2-7; d_gene: .; v_gene: TRBV7-9; abundance: .; CDR3aa: CASSQERGFLYEQYF; CDR3nt: TGTGCCAGCAGCCAGGAGAGGGGATTCCTCTACGAGCAGTACTTC
j_gene: TRBJ2-3; d_gene: .; v_gene: TRBV10-3; abundance: few; CDR3aa: CAISNSGYRTDTQYF; CDR3nt: TGTGCCATCAGCAATTCGGGATACCGGACAGATACGCAGTATTTT
j_gene: TRBJ2-1; d_gene: .; v_gene: TRBV19; abundance: few; CDR3aa: CASSIDGRLYNEQFF; CDR3nt: TGTGCCAGTAGTATAGATGGACGACTCTACAATGAGCAGTTCTTC
j_gene: TRBJ2-2; d_gene: TRBD2; v_gene: TRBV20-1; abundance: .; CDR3aa: CSASQPRRGDTGELFF; CDR3nt: TGCAGTGCTAGTCAACCCCGCCGGGGGGACACCGGGGAGCTGTTTTTT
j_gene: TRBJ2-7; d_gene: TRBD1; v_gene: TRBV20-1; abundance: many; CDR3aa: CSARGTGSDYEQYF; CDR3nt: TGCAGTGCTAGAGGGACAGGATCTGACTACGAGCAGTACTTC
j_gene: TRBJ2-1; d_gene: TRBD1; v_gene: TRBV11-2; abundance: few; CDR3aa: CASSPRDRVRDEQFF; CDR3nt: TGTGCCAGCAGCCCCCGGGACAGGGTGAGAGATGAGCAGTTCTTC